These 16 T cell receptor beta chains came from one sample sequenced in a study of blood T cell repertoires in COVID-19. The table came from immunoSEQ multiplex PCR; TCRdb's copy has only in-frame clones and leaves some out. The top ten hold approximately 1.5% of the sample, which has approximately 72,000 clones, around nine tenths seen once. The sample was peripheral blood. The source is a man in his sixties with acute or convalescent COVID-19.

The chain joins TRBV15 to TRBJ2-3; a possible D gene is TRBD2 (5 bases). V was clipped by 9 bases and J by 0 bases, with 16 bases between them. This CDR3 spans 15 amino acids. CDR1 LNHNV and CDR2 YYDKDF come from the germline V gene (reference sequence). CDR3 sequence reads: CATEDFQVSTDTQYF. In DNA, the CDR3 is TGTGCCACTGAGGACTTCCAGGTTAGCACAGATACGCAGTATTTT.

V usage is TRBV11-2 and J usage is TRBJ2-1; 11 nucleotides align to TRBD2. V was clipped by 3 bases and J by 5 bases; unmatched bases: 0. CDR1 and CDR2 (germline): SGHAT, FQNNGV. The CDR3 is made up of 14 amino acids. Written as DNA, the CDR3 is TGTGCCAGCAGCTTTAGCGGGGGGGACAATGAGCAGTTCTTC. This encodes CASSFSGGDNEQFF.

This clone was observed a single time. This chain links TRBV24-1 with TRBJ2-3; TRBD2 is a possible D gene (6 bases). The CDR3 contains 16 residues. Germline CDR1 is KGHDR and CDR2 is SFDVKD. Trimming left V 7 bases short and J 1 base short, with 17 bases between. CDR3 in DNA: TGTGCCACCAGCACCAGTCGGGGGTTTGGCACAGATACGCAGTATTTT. Its protein is CATSTSRGFGTDTQYF.

The chain is built from TRBV6-6 and TRBJ2-1, with 7 nucleotides matching TRBD2. V was clipped by 5 bases and J by 10 bases; unmatched bases: 11. CDR1 is MNHNY and CDR2 is SVGAGI in the germline V gene (reference sequence). The CDR3 totals 14 residues. The CDR3 coding sequence is TGTGCCAGCAGTCCCCCGGGGGGTTCTAGGGAGCAGTTCTTC. Its protein product is CASSPPGGSREQFF.

The chain links TRBV7-9 to TRBJ1-1, with D uncertain. The germline V gene has CDR1 SEHNR and CDR2 FQNEAQ (reference sequence). The CDR3 is 13 residues long. Deletions cut 1 base from V and 10 bases from J, with 13 bases between. CDR3 amino acids: CASSLGPDWRAFF. The CDR3, as DNA: TGTGCCAGCAGCTTAGGGCCGGACTGGCGAGCTTTCTTT.

The V and J genes are TRBV3-1 (or the pseudogene TRBV3-2) and TRBJ2-2; 12 bases fit TRBD2. The CDR3 extends over 17 amino acids. V lost 2 bases, J lost 1 base, and 2 bases stayed unmatched. Germline V gene lookup returns CDR1 LGHDT and CDR2 YNNKEL (reference sequence). CDR3 DNA: TGTGCCAGCAGCCAAATACTAGCGGGGGGGAACACCGGGGAGCTGTTTTTT. This gives the protein CASSQILAGGNTGELFF.

This sequence joins TRBV2 and TRBJ2-3; 10 bases line up with TRBD1. V shed 7 bases, J shed 10 bases, and the junction held 5 bases outside the gene matches. CDR3 size: 12 residues. CDR1 is SNHLY, CDR2 FYNNEI, per germline. The CDR3: CASIPGQGSQYF. In nucleotides, the CDR3 is TGTGCCAGCATTCCGGGACAGGGGTCGCAGTATTTT.

J is TRBJ2-3 and V is TRBV27; unclear D gene. This CDR3 contains 12 residues. CDR1 MNHEY and CDR2 SMNVEV come from the germline V gene (reference sequence). V lost 6 bases to trimming and J lost 0 bases, with 4 bases between them. The CDR3 here is CASRLSTDTQYF. The CDR3 DNA sequence: TGTGCCAGCAGACTTAGCACAGATACGCAGTATTTT.

The rearrangement links TRBV3-1 (or the pseudogene TRBV3-2) to TRBJ2-3; perhaps TRBD2 as D (6 bases). V was clipped by 4 bases and J by 10 bases, with 18 bases between them. Germline V gene sequence: CDR1 LGHDT, CDR2 YNNKEL (reference sequence). The CDR3 contains 14 residues. Here the CDR3 reads CASSPRYMEGSQYF. CDR3 DNA: TGTGCCAGCAGCCCGAGGTACATGGAGGGTTCGCAGTATTTT.

This chain links TRBV6-5 with TRBJ2-3; possible D gene TRBD1, 6 bases. V shed 5 bases and J shed 3 bases, with 12 bases lying between them. From germline, CDR1 is MNHEY and CDR2 SVGAGI. The CDR3 is 14 amino acids. The CDR3 DNA is TGTGCCAGCAGTAAAACAGGGCCGACAGATACGCAGTATTTT. This codes for CASSKTGPTDTQYF.

This chain joins TRBV7-9 and TRBJ1-1; D remains ambiguous. CDR3 length: 13 residues. Trimming took off 4 bases at V and 3 bases at J, with 9 bases between the two ends. Germline V gene lookup returns CDR1 SEHNR and CDR2 FQNEAQ (reference sequence). CDR3 bases: TGTGCCAGCAGCTCTATATCCTACACTGAAGCTTTCTTT. This codes for CASSSISYTEAFF.

The chain couples TRBV7-8 to TRBJ1-1; D uncertain. Trimming took off 1 base at V and 0 bases at J, with 12 bases between the two ends. CDR3 size: 16 residues. Germline CDR1 reads SGHVS; CDR2 reads FQNEAQ. The CDR3: CASSLDLPSVNTEAFF. Written as DNA, the CDR3 is TGTGCCAGCAGCTTAGACTTACCCTCGGTGAACACTGAAGCTTTCTTT.

The chain employs TRBV5-1 and TRBJ1-6, with D hard to call. In germline, CDR1 is SGHRS, CDR2 YFSETQ. V was pared by 3 bases and J by 2 bases, with 12 bases between. The CDR3 contains 16 residues. The CDR3 DNA reads as TGCGCCAGCAGCTCCGGGAACAGTGCCTATAATTCACCCCTCCACTTT. It yields the protein CASSSGNSAYNSPLHF.

This clone was detected a few times. The CDR3 loop reads CASSSHTDTQYF. The DNA for the CDR3 is TGTGCCAGCAGCTCCCACACAGATACGCAGTATTTT. V usage is TRBV7-2 and J usage is TRBJ2-3; no clear D. Germline CDR1 is SGHTA and CDR2 is FQGNSA. The CDR3 runs 12 residues. V was trimmed by 4 bases and J by 2 bases, leaving 4 bases between them.

The rearrangement uses TRBV2 and TRBJ2-5; 10 nucleotides match TRBD1. Trimming removed 7 bases from V and 4 bases from J; junction bases left unmatched: 3. The CDR3 spans 13 residues. Germline lookup yields CDR1 SNHLY and CDR2 FYNNEI. Here the CDR3 reads CASIRDRGETQYF. CDR3 sequence (DNA): TGTGCCAGCATCCGGGACAGGGGAGAGACCCAGTACTTC. The full variable domain, rest sourced from reference TRBV2 and TRBJ2-5, is EPEVTQTPSHQVTQMGQEVILRCVPISNHLYFYWYRQILGQKVEFLVSFYNNEISEKSEIFDDQFSVERPDGSNFTLKIRSTKLEDSAMYFCASIRDRGETQYFGPGTRLLVL.

The chain has TRBV7-6 and TRBJ2-7; unclear D gene. CDR1 and CDR2 (germline): SGHVS, FNYEAQ. CDR3 length equals 11 residues. Trimming took off 5 bases at V and 1 base at J, with 3 bases between the two ends. In DNA form, the CDR3 reads TGTGCCAGCAGCGCGTCCTACGAGCAGTACTTC. It is translated as CASSASYEQYF. Full variable domain (remainder filled in from reference TRBV7-6 and TRBJ2-7): GAGVSQSPRYKVTKRGQDVALRCDPISGHVSLYWYRQALGQGPEFLTYFNYEAQQDKSGLPNDRFSAERPEGSISTLTIQRTEQRDSAMYRCASSASYEQYFGPGTRLTVT.